This TCR beta chain was retrieved from a study of cytomegalovirus exposure and HLA in healthy donors. Study results and caveats: Across donors, presence/absence analyses took sequencing depth to be roughly uniform. Solely CMV serostatus was available to characterize immune exposure. A missense DCLRE1C variant was associated with V- and J-gene trimming of TCR beta chains in a later analysis, and an independent cohort replicated the association. Among TCR sequences, most were rare, though some public TCRs appeared in many donors.

About this clone: The antigen is undetermined. Germline is not matched at one junction end, which may reflect a read error.

Researchers ran the PCR with 60 Vbeta and 13 Jbeta primers. The data were produced by immunoSEQ multiplex PCR, yet TCRdb's version contains in-frame clones alone and is incomplete. The table records about 200,000 clones, approximately 81% of them present only once. The CDR3 is made up of 15 amino acids. Germline V gene data show CDR1 as MDHEN and CDR2 as SYDVKM. The chain combines TRBV28 with TRBJ2-6; 8 bases map to TRBD2. This sequence was found in a man younger than 40 in good health and CMV-seronegative. Material for sequencing was PBMCs. The DNA for the CDR3 is TGTGCCAGCAGCCCGGGGGGGGTTGGGGCCAGCGTCCTGACTTTC. Its protein product is CASSPGGVGASVLTF.